The clone carrying this TCR beta chain was seen a few times. The antigen remains unidentified. In TCRdb, the RT-PCR reads were re-called with MiXCR into one record per CDR3 protein. Among hundreds of thousands of distinct CDR3 sequences, about a sixth were seen once, and the ten largest hold under 14%. This entry comes from a study of response to subunit inactivated influenza vaccine. Study observations and caveats: A suggestion made by the authors is that each seasonal influenza vaccination recruits few new T cells.

The sequenced sample was PBMCs from blood, obtained 12 days after vaccination. This TCR was recovered from a man in his fifties or sixties who received an inactivated influenza vaccine.

The CDR3: CASSLAPGGAQETQYF. The CDR3, as DNA: TGTGCCAGCAGCTTAGCGCCGGGGGGTGCCCAAGAGACCCAGTACTTC. The chain uses TRBV7-2 and TRBJ2-5, with 7 positions matching TRBD2. Germline assignment: CDR1 SGHTA and CDR2 FQGNSA. CDR3 length: 16 residues. The V gene end was trimmed by 0 bases and the J gene end by 1 base; junction bases not matched to a gene: 5.